This TCR beta chain was recorded in a study of blood T cell repertoires in COVID-19. Study-wide background: Acute and convalescent COVID-19 samples came from the United States, Italy and Spain. In each case, the material was cDNA or gDNA derived from T cells, B-cell-depleted T cells, or PBMCs.

Germline V gene data show CDR1 as SEHNR and CDR2 as FQNEAQ (reference sequence). CDR3 length: 16 amino acids. V lost 0 bases and J lost 4; bases outside the gene matches: 8. Authors' methods: By means of reference gene primer amplification, nucleated cell counts were estimated. Clones were read by immunoSEQ multiplex PCR, and TCRdb kept only the in-frame ones, dropping some. Clone size and the V and J calls come from that table; the DNA yielded D and trimming. The sample carries approximately 79,000 clones, around 80% recorded once. The receptor was isolated from a woman aged 45-59 years with acute or convalescent COVID-19. The chain carries TRBV7-9 and TRBJ1-1; 7 bases agree with TRBD1. Sequencing input: peripheral blood. Here the CDR3 DNA reads TGTGCCAGCAGCTTAGCGACAGGGTCGCGCCGCACTGAAGCTTTCTTT. Encoded protein: CASSLATGSRRTEAFF. The entire variable domain, with the rest obtained from reference TRBV7-9 and TRBJ1-1, is as follows: DTGVSQNPRHKITKRGQNVTFRCDPISEHNRLYWYRQTLGQGPEFLTYFQNEAQLEKSRLLSDRFSAERPKGSFSTLEIQRTEQGDSAMYLCASSLATGSRRTEAFFGQGTRLTVV.